This T cell receptor beta chain is drawn from a study of shared clonotypes between healthy human individuals. Germline CDR1 is SNHLY and CDR2 is FYNNEI. The length of the CDR3 is 14 residues. V was trimmed by 4 bases and J by 4 bases, leaving 12 bases between them. All donors were Caucasian adults living in Nashville, Tennessee. In the original analysis: ImmunoSEQ sequences covered only the junction and lacked quality scores; filtering therefore differed. The method was immunoSEQ multiplex PCR; TCRdb's version includes in-frame clones alone and lacks a portion of them. V, J and clone size reflect that table, while D and trimming were determined from the DNA. The repertoire holds 2 million to 2.5 million clones, with roughly 94% as singletons.

The genes are TRBV2 and TRBJ2-3; a possible D gene is TRBD2 (5 bases). Sequencing was carried out using naive CD4+ T cells sorted from blood. Sample subset: CD45RA+ positively selected. The sequence was obtained from a man aged 18 to 30 in good health. CDR3 DNA sequence: TGTGCCAGCAGTGCGGCTAGCCACCCAGATACGCAGTATTTT. Translating gives CASSAASHPDTQYF.